This T cell receptor beta chain originates from a study of control samples from healthy donors and cancer patients. The germline V gene has CDR1 SGHRS and CDR2 YFSETQ. The CDR3 extends over 16 amino acids. The V end lost 0 bases, the J end lost 0 bases, and 10 bases lay between the germline ends. The table came from immunoSEQ multiplex PCR; TCRdb's copy has only in-frame clones and leaves some out. The top ten clones hold approximately 14% of a sample with 150,000 to 200,000 clones, about 95% of them seen once. The rearrangement links TRBV5-1 to TRBJ1-5; D is uncertain. Sequenced: PBMCs. The receptor was derived from a man in his 60s with colorectal cancer. CDR3 loop: CASSLDPGYSNQPQHF. The DNA of the CDR3 is TGCGCCAGCAGCTTGGATCCGGGGTATAGCAATCAGCCCCAGCATTTT.